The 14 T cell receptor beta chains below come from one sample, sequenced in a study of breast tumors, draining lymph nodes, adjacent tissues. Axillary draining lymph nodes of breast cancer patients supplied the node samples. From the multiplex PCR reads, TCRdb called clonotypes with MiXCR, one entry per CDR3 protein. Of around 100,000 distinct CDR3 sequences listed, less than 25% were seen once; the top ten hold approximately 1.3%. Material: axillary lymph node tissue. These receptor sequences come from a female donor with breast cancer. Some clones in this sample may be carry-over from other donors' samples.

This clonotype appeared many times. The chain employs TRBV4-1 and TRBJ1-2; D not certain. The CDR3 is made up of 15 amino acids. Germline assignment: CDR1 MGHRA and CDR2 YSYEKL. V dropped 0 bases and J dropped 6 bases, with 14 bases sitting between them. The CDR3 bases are TGCGCCAGCAGCCAAGAGAGCCGAGGGTTTAATGGCTACACCTTC. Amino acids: CASSQESRGFNGYTF.

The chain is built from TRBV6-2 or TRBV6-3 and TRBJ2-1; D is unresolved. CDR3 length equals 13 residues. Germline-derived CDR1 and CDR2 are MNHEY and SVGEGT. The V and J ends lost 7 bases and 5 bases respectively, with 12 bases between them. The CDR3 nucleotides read TGTGCCAGCAAATCAGACAACCACAATGAGCAGTTCTTC. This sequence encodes CASKSDNHNEQFF.

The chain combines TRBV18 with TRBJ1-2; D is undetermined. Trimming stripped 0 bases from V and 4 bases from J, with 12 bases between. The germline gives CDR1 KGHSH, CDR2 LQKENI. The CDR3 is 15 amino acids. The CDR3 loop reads CASSPPFDVTYGYTF. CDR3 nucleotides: TGTGCCAGCTCACCACCCTTCGACGTTACCTATGGCTACACCTTC.

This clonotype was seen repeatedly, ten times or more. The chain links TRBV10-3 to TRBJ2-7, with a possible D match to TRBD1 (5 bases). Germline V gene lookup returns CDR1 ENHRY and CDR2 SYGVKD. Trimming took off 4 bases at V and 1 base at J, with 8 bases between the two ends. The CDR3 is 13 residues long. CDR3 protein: CAISGRQSYEQYF. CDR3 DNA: TGTGCCATCAGTGGGCGACAGTCCTACGAGCAGTACTTC.

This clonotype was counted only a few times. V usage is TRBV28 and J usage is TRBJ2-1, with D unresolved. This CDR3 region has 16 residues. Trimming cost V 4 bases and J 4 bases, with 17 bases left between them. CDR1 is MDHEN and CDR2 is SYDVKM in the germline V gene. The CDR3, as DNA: TGTGCCAGCAGTTCCTCTTCTTTGAAATGGTACAATGAGCAGTTCTTC. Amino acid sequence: CASSSSSLKWYNEQFF.

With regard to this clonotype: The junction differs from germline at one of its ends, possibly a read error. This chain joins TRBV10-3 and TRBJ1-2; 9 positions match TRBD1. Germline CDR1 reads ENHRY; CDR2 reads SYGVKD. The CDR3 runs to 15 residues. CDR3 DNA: TGTGCCACCAGTGGGTGGGACAGGGTTAACTATGGCTACACCTTC. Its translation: CATSGWDRVNYGYTF.

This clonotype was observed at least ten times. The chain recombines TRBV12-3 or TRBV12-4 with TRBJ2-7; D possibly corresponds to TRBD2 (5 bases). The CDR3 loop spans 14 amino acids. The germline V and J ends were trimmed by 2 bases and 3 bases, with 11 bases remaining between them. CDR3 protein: CASSLLRGNYEQYF. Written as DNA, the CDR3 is TGTGCCAGCAGTTTATTACGGGGAAACTACGAGCAGTACTTC.

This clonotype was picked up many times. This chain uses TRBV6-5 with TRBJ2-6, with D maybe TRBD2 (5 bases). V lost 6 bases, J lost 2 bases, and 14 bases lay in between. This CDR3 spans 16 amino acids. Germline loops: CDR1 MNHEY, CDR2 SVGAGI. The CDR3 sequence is CASRTPSGAGANVLTF. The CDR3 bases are TGTGCCAGCAGAACCCCTTCCGGGGCTGGGGCCAACGTCCTGACTTTC.

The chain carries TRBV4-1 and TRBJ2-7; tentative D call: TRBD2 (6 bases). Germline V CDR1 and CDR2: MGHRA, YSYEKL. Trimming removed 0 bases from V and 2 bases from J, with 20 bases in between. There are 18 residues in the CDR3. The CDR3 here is CASSQDTPGRDFTYEQYF. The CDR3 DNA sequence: TGCGCCAGCAGCCAAGATACCCCTGGCAGGGACTTCACCTACGAGCAGTACTTC.

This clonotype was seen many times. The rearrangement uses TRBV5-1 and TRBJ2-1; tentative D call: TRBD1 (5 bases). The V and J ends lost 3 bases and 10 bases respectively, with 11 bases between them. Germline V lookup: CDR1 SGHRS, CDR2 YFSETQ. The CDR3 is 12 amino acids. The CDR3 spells CASSSLGREQFF. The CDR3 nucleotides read TGCGCCAGCAGCTCTTTGGGGCGGGAGCAGTTCTTC.

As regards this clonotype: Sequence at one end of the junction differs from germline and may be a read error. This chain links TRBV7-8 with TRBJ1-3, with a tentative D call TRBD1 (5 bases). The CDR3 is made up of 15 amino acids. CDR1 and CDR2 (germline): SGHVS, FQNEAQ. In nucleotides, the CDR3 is TGTGCCAGCAGCTTAAGTTGGGGGACCGGAGACACTATATATTTT. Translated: CASSLSWGTGDTIYF. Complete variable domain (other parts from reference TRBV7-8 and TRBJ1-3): GAGVSQSPRYKVAKRGQDVALRCDPISGHVSLFWYQQALGQGPEFLTYFQNEAQLDKSGLPSDRFFAERPEGSVSTLKIQRTQQEDSAVYLCASSLSWGTGDTIYFGEGSWLTVV.

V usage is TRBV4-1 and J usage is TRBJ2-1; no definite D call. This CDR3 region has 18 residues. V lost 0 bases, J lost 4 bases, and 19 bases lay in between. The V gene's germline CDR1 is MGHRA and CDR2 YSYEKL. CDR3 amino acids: CASSQERRTSWGYNEQFF. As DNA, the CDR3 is TGCGCCAGCAGCCAAGAGCGAAGGACCTCCTGGGGTTACAATGAGCAGTTCTTC.

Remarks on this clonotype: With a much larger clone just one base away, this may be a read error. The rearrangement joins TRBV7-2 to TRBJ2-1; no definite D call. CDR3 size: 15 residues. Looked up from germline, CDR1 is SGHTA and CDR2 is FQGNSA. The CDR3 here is CAGSFDRLSYNEQFF. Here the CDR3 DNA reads TGTGCCGGCAGCTTCGACCGACTCTCCTACAATGAGCAGTTCTTC.

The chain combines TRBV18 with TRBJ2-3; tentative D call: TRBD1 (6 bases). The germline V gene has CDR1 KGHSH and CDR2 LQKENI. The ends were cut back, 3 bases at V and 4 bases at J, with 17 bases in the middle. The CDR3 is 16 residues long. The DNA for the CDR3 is TGTGCCAGCTCACCTTCCGGGACACCGAGGGCAGATACGCAGTATTTT. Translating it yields CASSPSGTPRADTQYF. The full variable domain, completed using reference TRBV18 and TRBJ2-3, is NAGVMQNPRHLVRRRGQEARLRCSPMKGHSHVYWYRQLPEEGLKFMVYLQKENIIDESGMPKERFSAEFPKEGPSILRIQQVVRGDSAAYFCASSPSGTPRADTQYFGPGTRLTVL.